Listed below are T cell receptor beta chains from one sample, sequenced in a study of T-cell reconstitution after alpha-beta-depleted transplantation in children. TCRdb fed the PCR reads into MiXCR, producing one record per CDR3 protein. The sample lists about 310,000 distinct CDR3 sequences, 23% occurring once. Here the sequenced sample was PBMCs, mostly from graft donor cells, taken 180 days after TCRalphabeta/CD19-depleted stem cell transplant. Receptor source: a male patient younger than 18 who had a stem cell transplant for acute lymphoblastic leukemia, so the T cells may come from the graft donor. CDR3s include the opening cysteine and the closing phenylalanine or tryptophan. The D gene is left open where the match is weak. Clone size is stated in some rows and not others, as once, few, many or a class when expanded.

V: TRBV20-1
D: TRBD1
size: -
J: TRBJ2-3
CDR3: CSAPDRRYTDTQYF
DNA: TGCAGTGCTCCGGACAGGCGTTACACAGATACGCAGTATTTT

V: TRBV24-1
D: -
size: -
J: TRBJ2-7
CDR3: CATSDWGYEQYF
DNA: TGTGCCACCAGTGATTGGGGTTACGAGCAGTACTTC

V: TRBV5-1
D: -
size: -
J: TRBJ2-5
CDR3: CASSWSGQPKETQYF
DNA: TGCGCCAGCAGCTGGTCAGGACAGCCTAAAGAGACCCAGTACTTC

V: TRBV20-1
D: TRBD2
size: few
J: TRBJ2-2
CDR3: CSAREAGVNTGELFF
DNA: TGCAGTGCTAGGGAGGCGGGAGTGAACACCGGGGAGCTGTTTTTT

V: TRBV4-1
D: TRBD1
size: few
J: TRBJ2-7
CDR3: CASSPLWTGGAYYEQYF
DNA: TGCGCCAGCAGCCCCCTATGGACAGGGGGCGCCTACTACGAGCAGTACTTC

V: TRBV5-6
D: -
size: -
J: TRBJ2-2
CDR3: CASSLLARDTGELFF
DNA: TGTGCCAGCAGCTTGCTAGCGAGAGACACCGGGGAGCTGTTTTTT

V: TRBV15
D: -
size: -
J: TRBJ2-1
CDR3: CATSRGETYNEQFF
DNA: TGTGCCACCAGCAGAGGGGAGACCTACAATGAGCAGTTCTTC

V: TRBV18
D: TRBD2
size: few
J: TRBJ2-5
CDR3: CASSPPSGRGETQYF
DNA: TGTGCCAGCTCACCACCTAGCGGGAGGGGAGAGACCCAGTACTTC

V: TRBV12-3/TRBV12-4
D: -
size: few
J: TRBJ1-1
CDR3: CASSFQPNTEAFF
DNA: TGTGCCAGCAGTTTCCAGCCGAACACTGAAGCTTTCTTT

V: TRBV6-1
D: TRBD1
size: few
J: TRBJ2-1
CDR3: CASSPDRASYNEQFF
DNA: TGTGCCAGCAGTCCGGACAGGGCTTCCTACAATGAGCAGTTCTTC

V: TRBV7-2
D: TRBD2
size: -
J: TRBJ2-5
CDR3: CASSVQGGLAGETQYF
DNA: TGTGCCAGCAGCGTACAAGGGGGACTAGCGGGAGAGACCCAGTACTTC

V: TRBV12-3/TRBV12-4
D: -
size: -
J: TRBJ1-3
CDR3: CASSLRMVTLFGGRISGNTIYF
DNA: TGTGCCAGCAGTTTACGTATGGTTACTTTGTTCGGCGGCAGGATTTCTGGAAACACCATATATTTT

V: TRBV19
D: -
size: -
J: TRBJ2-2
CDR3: CASSISRDWTGELFF
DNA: TGTGCCAGTAGTATAAGTCGGGATTGGACCGGGGAGCTGTTTTTT

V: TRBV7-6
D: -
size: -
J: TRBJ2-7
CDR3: CASSLVRDPGYEQYF
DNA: TGTGCCAGCAGCTTGGTCCGGGACCCAGGATACGAGCAGTACTTC

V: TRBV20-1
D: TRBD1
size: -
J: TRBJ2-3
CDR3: CSASWPRTGWTDTQYF
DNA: TGCAGTGCCTCCTGGCCCAGGACAGGGTGGACAGATACGCAGTATTTT

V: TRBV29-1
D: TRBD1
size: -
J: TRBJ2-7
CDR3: CSVSDRGLIYEQYF
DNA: TGCAGCGTGTCCGACAGGGGGTTAATTTACGAGCAGTACTTC

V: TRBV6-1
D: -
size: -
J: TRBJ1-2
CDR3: CASSQGMVYGYTF
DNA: TGTGCCAGCAGTCAGGGGATGGTCTATGGCTACACCTTC

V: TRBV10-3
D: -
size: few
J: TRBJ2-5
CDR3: CAISEGIGVETQYF
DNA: TGTGCCATCAGTGAGGGGATTGGGGTTGAGACCCAGTACTTC

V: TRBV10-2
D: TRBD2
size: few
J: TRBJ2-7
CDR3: CASSPVAGVGYEQYF
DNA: TGCGCCAGCAGTCCTGTAGCGGGAGTTGGTTACGAGCAGTACTTC

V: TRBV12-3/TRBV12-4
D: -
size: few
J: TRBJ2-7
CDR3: CASSFRTLGDEQYF
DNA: TGTGCCAGCAGTTTTAGGACGTTGGGAGACGAGCAGTACTTC

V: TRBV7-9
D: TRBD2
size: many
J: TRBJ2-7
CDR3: CASSSTSGSYEQYF
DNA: TGTGCCAGCAGCTCGACTAGCGGGAGTTACGAGCAGTACTTC

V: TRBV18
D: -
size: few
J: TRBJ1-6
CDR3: CASSLRVEHSPLHF
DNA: TGTGCCAGCTCACTTCGGGTCGAGCATTCACCCCTCCACTTT

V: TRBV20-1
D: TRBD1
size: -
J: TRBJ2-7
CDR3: CSARGPRDRDYEQYF
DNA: TGCAGTGCTAGAGGGCCGAGAGACAGGGACTACGAGCAGTACTTC

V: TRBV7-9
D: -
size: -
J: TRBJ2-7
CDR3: CASSLAAGAFGEQYF
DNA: TGTGCCAGCAGCTTAGCGGCGGGGGCCTTTGGAGAGCAGTACTTC

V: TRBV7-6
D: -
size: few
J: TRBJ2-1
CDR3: CASSLTGIYNEQFF
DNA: TGTGCCAGCAGCCTTACAGGGATCTACAATGAGCAGTTCTTC

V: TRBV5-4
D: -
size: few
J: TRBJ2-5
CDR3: CASRRNVGPLETQYF
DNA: TGTGCCAGCAGAAGGAATGTAGGACCGTTAGAGACCCAGTACTTC

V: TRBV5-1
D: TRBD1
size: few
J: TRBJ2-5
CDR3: CASSVGQLQETQYF
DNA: TGCGCCAGCAGCGTGGGACAGTTACAAGAGACCCAGTACTTC

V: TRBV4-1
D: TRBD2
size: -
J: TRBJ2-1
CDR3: CASSQVLSGLAGGPNEQQFF
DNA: TGCGCCAGCAGCCAAGTCCTCTCGGGACTAGCGGGGGGACCCAATGAGCAGCAGTTCTTC

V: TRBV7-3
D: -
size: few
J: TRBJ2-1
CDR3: CASSFGVSFYNEQFF
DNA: TGTGCCAGCAGCTTCGGGGTCTCTTTTTACAATGAGCAGTTCTTC

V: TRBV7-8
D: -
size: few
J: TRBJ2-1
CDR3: CASSPYGYEQFF
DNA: TGTGCCAGCAGCCCCTACGGGTATGAGCAGTTCTTC

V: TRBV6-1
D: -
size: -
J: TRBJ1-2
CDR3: CAGASFTMGSYGYTF
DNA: TGTGCCGGTGCTAGCTTCACAATGGGCAGCTATGGCTACACCTTC

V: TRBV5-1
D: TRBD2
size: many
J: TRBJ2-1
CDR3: CASSFSGSSYNEQFF
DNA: TGCGCCAGCAGCTTTAGCGGGAGTTCCTACAATGAGCAGTTCTTC

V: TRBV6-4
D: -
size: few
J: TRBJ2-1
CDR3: CASHTYGTGNDEQFF
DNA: TGTGCCAGCCATACCTACGGGACTGGCAACGATGAGCAGTTCTTC

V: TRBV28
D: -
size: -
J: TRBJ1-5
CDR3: CASSPVSKRGMSQPQHF
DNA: TGTGCCAGCAGCCCCGTATCCAAACGGGGGATGAGCCAGCCCCAGCATTTT

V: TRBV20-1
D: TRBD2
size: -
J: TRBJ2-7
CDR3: CSARHSGMGEQYF
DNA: TGCAGTGCTAGACATAGCGGGATGGGGGAGCAGTACTTC

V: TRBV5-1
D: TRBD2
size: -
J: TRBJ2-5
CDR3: CASRPIAGRQETQYF
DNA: TGCGCCAGCAGACCGATAGCGGGCCGTCAAGAGACCCAGTACTTC

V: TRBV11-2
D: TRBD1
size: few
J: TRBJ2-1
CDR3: CASSLRRATGSSYNEQFF
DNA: TGTGCCAGCAGCTTACGACGTGCGACAGGGAGCTCCTACAATGAGCAGTTCTTC

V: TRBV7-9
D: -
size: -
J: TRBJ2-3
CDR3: CATRPKRVSSTDTQYF
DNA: TGTGCCACCCGGCCGAAGCGAGTGTCAAGCACAGATACGCAGTATTTT

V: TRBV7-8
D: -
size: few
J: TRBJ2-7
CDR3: CASSGRGLQNSYEQYF
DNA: TGTGCCAGCAGCGGAAGGGGGTTACAGAACTCCTACGAGCAGTACTTC

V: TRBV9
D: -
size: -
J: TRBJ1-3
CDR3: CASSVERYGNTIYF
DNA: TGTGCCAGCAGCGTAGAAAGATATGGAAACACCATATATTTT

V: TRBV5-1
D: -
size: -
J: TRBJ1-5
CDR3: CASSLLDFRNVNQPQHF
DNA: TGCGCCAGCAGCTTGTTGGACTTTCGGAATGTCAATCAGCCCCAGCATTTT

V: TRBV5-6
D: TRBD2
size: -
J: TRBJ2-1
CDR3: CASSLTPGGGYNEQFF
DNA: TGTGCCAGCAGCTTGACCCCGGGAGGTGGCTACAATGAGCAGTTCTTC

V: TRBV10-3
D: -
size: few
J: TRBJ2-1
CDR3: CAISESGLRSYNEQFF
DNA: TGTGCCATCAGTGAGTCTGGTCTGAGGTCCTACAATGAGCAGTTCTTC

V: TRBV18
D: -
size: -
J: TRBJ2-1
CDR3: CASSPPGVEGYNEQFF
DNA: TGTGCCAGCTCACCTCCAGGGGTTGAGGGGTACAATGAGCAGTTCTTC

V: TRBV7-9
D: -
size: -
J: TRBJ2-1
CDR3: CASSLYSYEQFF
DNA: TGTGCCAGCAGCTTATACAGCTATGAGCAGTTCTTC

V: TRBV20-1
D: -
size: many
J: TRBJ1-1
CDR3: CSARRGAITEAFF
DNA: TGCAGTGCTAGGCGTGGAGCCATCACTGAAGCTTTCTTT

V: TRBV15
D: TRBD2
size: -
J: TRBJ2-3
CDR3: CATSKLASDTQYF
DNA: TGTGCCACCAGCAAACTAGCGTCTGATACGCAGTATTTT

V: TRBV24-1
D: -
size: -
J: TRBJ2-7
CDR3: CATSDGAGQYF
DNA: TGTGCCACCAGTGATGGGGCAGGGCAGTACTTC

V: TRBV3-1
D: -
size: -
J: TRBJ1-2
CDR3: CASSARGFYGYTF
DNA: TGTGCCAGCAGCGCTCGGGGCTTCTATGGCTACACCTTC